This T cell receptor beta chain came from a study of T-cell reconstitution after alpha-beta-depleted transplantation in children. Preparation of the TCRbeta library involved a method that used unique molecular identifiers. TCRdb re-derived calls from the PCR reads in MiXCR, one entry per CDR3 protein. The data contain around 700,000 distinct CDR3 sequences, around 13% of them seen just once; the ten biggest clones take up roughly 0.77%. V lost 2 bases to trimming and J lost 0 bases, with 8 bases between them. The CDR3 spans 15 residues. CDR1 is MNHEY, CDR2 SVGAGI, per germline. This clonotype has at least ten counts.

Material: PBMCs, obtained before TCRalphabeta/CD19-depleted stem cell transplant. V usage is TRBV6-5 and J usage is TRBJ2-1; no clear D gene. The TCR originated in a girl aged 2 to 10 with congenital amegakaryocytic thrombocytopenia, due to receive a stem cell transplant. CDR3 residues: CASSYGYPSYNEQFF. The CDR3 DNA follows: TGTGCCAGCAGTTACGGGTATCCCTCCTACAATGAGCAGTTCTTC.